This is a list of T cell receptor beta chains from one sample in a study of blood T cell repertoires in COVID-19. The repertoire was sequenced with immunoSEQ multiplex PCR; TCRdb's copy has only in-frame clones and lacks some. The sample holds approximately 77,000 clones, around 90% seen once. Sequenced: peripheral blood. These receptors came from a man aged 45-60 years with active COVID-19. The CDR3 runs from the conserved cysteine through the conserved F or W. D genes are given only for firm matches. Rows give clone size only sometimes, using once, few, many, or a class for an expanded clone.

V	J	D	size	DNA	CDR3
TRBV5-1	TRBJ2-7	TRBD2	-	TGCGCCAGCAGCTTAGCGGGAGGGCCCCGTGAGCAGTACTTC	CASSLAGGPREQYF
TRBV27	TRBJ2-2	TRBD2	-	TGTGCCAGCAGTTTCATTAGCGGGAGAGGTACCGGGGAGCTGTTTTTT	CASSFISGRGTGELFF
TRBV5-1	TRBJ2-1	TRBD2	-	TGCGCCAGCAGCGTAACTAGCGGGAGGAAGGATGAGCAGTTCTTC	CASSVTSGRKDEQFF
TRBV27	TRBJ2-1	-	-	TGTGCCAGCAGTTTATCCCCTAATGAGCAGTTCTTC	CASSLSPNEQFF
TRBV7-2	TRBJ1-4	TRBD1	-	TGTGCCAGCAGCCCACAGGGGGCGCATGAAAAACTGTTTTTT	CASSPQGAHEKLFF
TRBV5-5	TRBJ2-7	TRBD1	-	TGTGCCAGCAGCCCCCCGGGACAGACCTACGAGCAGTACTTC	CASSPPGQTYEQYF
TRBV27	TRBJ1-2	-	-	TGTGCCAGCAGTTCCGGTTACAGGGCTTCCTATGGCTACACCTTC	CASSSGYRASYGYTF
TRBV7-9	TRBJ1-2	TRBD1	-	TGTGCCAGCAGCTGGGACAGGGGCGGCTACACCTTC	CASSWDRGGYTF
TRBV6-5	TRBJ1-4	TRBD1	-	TGTGCCAGCAGTTTCGCCGGGACAGCGCAAGGAAAACTGTTTTTT	CASSFAGTAQGKLFF
TRBV2	TRBJ1-1	-	once	TGTGCCAGCAGACAGGACGGGGAAGCTTTCTTT	CASRQDGEAFF
TRBV21-1	TRBJ2-1	-	-	TGTGCCAGCAGCAAAGTTTTAGGACTAGCGGTAGACAATGAGCAGTTCTTC	CASSKVLGLAVDNEQFF
TRBV7-9	TRBJ1-1	-	few	TGTGCCAGCAGCTTAGATCAGGGATTGTTCAGGGAGAACACTGAAGCTTTCTTT	CASSLDQGLFRENTEAFF
TRBV5-5	TRBJ1-4	TRBD1	-	TGTGCCAGCAGCTTGGATGGGACAGGGGGTGAAAAACTGTTTTTT	CASSLDGTGGEKLFF
TRBV30	TRBJ2-2	-	-	TGTGCCTGGGGGGGACTCTATGGCGGGGAGCTGTTTTTT	CAWGGLYGGELFF
TRBV6-5	TRBJ1-2	TRBD1	-	TGTGCCAGCAGTAGAGAGACAGGGGCCTATGGCTACACCTTC	CASSRETGAYGYTF
TRBV6-1	TRBJ1-1	-	-	TGTGCCAGCAGTGAAGGTCCACAGAACACTGAAGCTTTCTTT	CASSEGPQNTEAFF
TRBV6-2/TRBV6-3	TRBJ1-1	-	-	TGTGCCAGCAGTTACTTGGCTGTGAACACTGAAGCTTTCTTT	CASSYLAVNTEAFF
TRBV28	TRBJ2-1	-	-	TGTGCCAGCAACCCAATCGGACAGCGCAATGAGCAGTTCTTC	CASNPIGQRNEQFF
TRBV6-4	TRBJ1-3	-	-	TGTGCCAGCAGTGGGGAAGGAGGGTCAGGAAACACCATATATTTT	CASSGEGGSGNTIYF
TRBV9	TRBJ2-7	-	-	TGTGCCAGCAGCGTAGCCCCCCAGACCTACGAGCAGTACTTC	CASSVAPQTYEQYF
TRBV12-3/TRBV12-4	TRBJ1-1	-	-	TGTGCCAGCAGTAGGGGGTCGGGAACTGAAGCTTTCTTT	CASSRGSGTEAFF
TRBV7-9	TRBJ1-3	-	once	TGTGCCAGCAGCTTAGGTGTGAGCTCTGGAAACACCATATATTTT	CASSLGVSSGNTIYF
TRBV11-2	TRBJ2-2	TRBD2	once	TGTGCCAGCAGCCCCCCCGATCTAGCGGGAACGAAAAAAACCGGGGAGCTGTTTTTT	CASSPPDLAGTKKTGELFF
TRBV5-4	TRBJ2-7	TRBD2	-	TGTGCCAGCAGCCCGGGACTAGCGGGGGGATACTACGAGCAGTACTTC	CASSPGLAGGYYEQYF
TRBV5-1	TRBJ1-2	-	-	TGCGCCAGCAGCTTGGGACAGGTTTCGGGGTATGGCTACACCTTC	CASSLGQVSGYGYTF
TRBV5-4	TRBJ1-6	-	-	TGTGCCAGCAGTGACAGCCCAAATTCACCCCTCCACTTT	CASSDSPNSPLHF
TRBV5-6	TRBJ2-3	-	-	TGTGCCAGCAGCCGACAGAGCACAGATACGCAGTATTTT	CASSRQSTDTQYF
TRBV5-1	TRBJ1-2	-	-	TGCGCCAGCAGTCGGACAGCCCTTCTTGACTATGGCTACACCTTC	CASSRTALLDYGYTF
TRBV29-1	TRBJ2-7	TRBD2	-	TGCAGCGTGGGACTAGCGGGGGAGTACGAGCAGTACTTC	CSVGLAGEYEQYF
TRBV6-2/TRBV6-3	TRBJ1-6	-	once	TGTGCCAGCAGTTACCGTGGGGGCCCCGATTCACCCCTCCACTTT	CASSYRGGPDSPLHF
TRBV6-2/TRBV6-3	TRBJ2-2	-	once	TGTGCCAGCAGTGACCCCCGGGACACCGGGGAGCTGTTTTTT	CASSDPRDTGELFF
TRBV28	TRBJ1-6	TRBD1	-	TGTGCCAGCAGTTTTGCAGGGACAGGGGGTGGTTCACCCCTCCACTTT	CASSFAGTGGGSPLHF
TRBV5-1	TRBJ2-5	TRBD2	-	TGCGCCAGCAGCTTGGAGCTAACTAGCGGGAGGGCTCACTTC	CASSLELTSGRAHF
TRBV20-1	TRBJ2-3	-	-	TGCAGTGCTAGTCGAGCGATAAGCACAGATACGCAGTATTTT	CSASRAISTDTQYF
TRBV6-2/TRBV6-3	TRBJ2-7	TRBD1	-	TGTGCCAGCAGCCCTAACACAGGGGCAACTCAAAGGCCCTACGAGCAGTACTTC	CASSPNTGATQRPYEQYF
TRBV5-4	TRBJ1-4	TRBD1	-	TGTGCCAGCAGCTTGGAAGGGGGCGCCGAGGCTAATGAAAAACTGTTTTTT	CASSLEGGAEANEKLFF
TRBV2	TRBJ2-7	-	few	TGTGCCAGCAGTGAAATGGGGGCGCTGCAGTACTTC	CASSEMGALQYF
TRBV11-2	TRBJ2-7	TRBD1	-	TGTGCCAGCAGCTTAGTAGTCGGGACAGGGGGCTACGAGCAGTACTTC	CASSLVVGTGGYEQYF
TRBV28	TRBJ1-2	-	-	TGTGCCAGCAGTGAGGGCAGAGGTTTCAATGGCTACACCTTC	CASSEGRGFNGYTF
TRBV9	TRBJ2-3	TRBD2	-	TGTGCCAGCAGCGTGGCTAGCGGGGGGGCAGCAACGGGCACAAATACGCAGTATTTT	CASSVASGGAATGTNTQYF
TRBV13	TRBJ2-7	-	-	TGTGCCAGCAGCTTAGGAGGCGGAACCTACGAGCAGTACTTC	CASSLGGGTYEQYF
TRBV7-2	TRBJ1-2	-	-	TGTGCCAGCAGCTTGGGGCTTTACTCCGGAGATGGCTACACCTTC	CASSLGLYSGDGYTF
TRBV6-2/TRBV6-3	TRBJ2-7	TRBD2	-	TGTGCCAGCAGTTACTTGGTAGCGGGGTTATCCGAGCAGTACTTC	CASSYLVAGLSEQYF
TRBV28	TRBJ2-7	-	-	TGTGCCAGCAGTCCCCAGGACTTCTACAGGGCGCCCAGCTCCTACGAGCAGTACTTC	CASSPQDFYRAPSSYEQYF
TRBV18	TRBJ2-6	-	-	TGTGCCAGCTCACCCGGACAGTCTACTGGGGCCAACGTCCTGACTTTC	CASSPGQSTGANVLTF
TRBV7-9	TRBJ1-2	-	-	TGTGCCAGCAGCTTATCAACTAACTATGGCTACACCTTC	CASSLSTNYGYTF
TRBV28	TRBJ2-7	TRBD2	-	TGTGCCAGCAGTTTCTCTAGCGGGAGGGGGGGAGACGAGCAGTACTTC	CASSFSSGRGGDEQYF
TRBV19	TRBJ2-7	TRBD2	few	TGTGCCAGTAGTATGAGCGGGGAATACGAGCAGTACTTC	CASSMSGEYEQYF
TRBV27	TRBJ2-5	-	-	TGTGCCAGCAGTGAGCGGCGGGGTTGGCAAGAGACCCAGTACTTC	CASSERRGWQETQYF
TRBV3-1/TRBV3-2	TRBJ1-2	TRBD1	-	TGTGCCAGCAGCCAAGCGTTTCGGCAGGGGGCAAACTATGGCTACACCTTC	CASSQAFRQGANYGYTF
TRBV3-1/TRBV3-2	TRBJ2-1	-	-	TGTGCCAGCAGCCAAGCCCCGGGGATAAACAATGAGCAGTTCTTC	CASSQAPGINNEQFF
TRBV28	TRBJ2-2	TRBD1	-	TGTGCCAGCAGAACAGGGGGCACCGGGGAGCTGTTTTTT	CASRTGGTGELFF
TRBV28	TRBJ1-3	TRBD1	-	TGTGCCAGCAATCCGGTAGGACAGGAAAGAAACACCATATATTTT	CASNPVGQERNTIYF
TRBV7-9	TRBJ2-5	TRBD1	-	TGTGCCAGCAGCTTAAGTTGGGACAGGGAAGAGACCCAGTACTTC	CASSLSWDREETQYF
TRBV18	TRBJ2-2	-	-	TGTGCCAGCTCACCAAGGATCAGGGGCAACACCGGGGAGCTGTTTTTT	CASSPRIRGNTGELFF
TRBV5-5	TRBJ2-7	-	-	TGTGCCAGCAGGAGGGTGGAGTTTGGCTACGAGCAGTACTTC	CASRRVEFGYEQYF
TRBV3-1/TRBV3-2	TRBJ1-5	TRBD1	few	TGTGCCAGCAGCCAAGGACAGGGAGTAGGGTCCCAGCATTTT	CASSQGQGVGSQHF
TRBV19	TRBJ1-2	-	-	TGTGCCAGTAGTATCGGACAGTTTTCCTCCTATGGCTACACCTTC	CASSIGQFSSYGYTF